These 20 T cell receptor beta chains were sequenced from one sample in a study of naive and memory T cell subsets. Both TRBC1 and TRBC2 were covered by a beta constant-region primer of two equimolar oligonucleotides. TCRdb re-called the UMI-ligation and nested PCR reads with MiXCR, one entry per CDR3 protein. Of some 87,000 distinct CDR3 sequences in the sample, 7% to 8% were seen once. The sequencing sample was made of central memory CD4+ T cells from blood. The receptors were sampled from a human donor in good health.

This clonotype was seen repeatedly, ten times or more. This chain connects TRBV3-1 to TRBJ1-5; D remains ambiguous. The CDR3 has 16 residues. V lost 1 base, J lost 6 bases, and 16 bases lay in between. CDR1 LGHDT and CDR2 YNNKEL come from the germline V gene (reference sequence). The CDR3 spells CASSQGPGAVSQPQHF. Here the CDR3 DNA reads TGTGCCAGCAGCCAAGGACCAGGAGCCGTGAGTCAGCCCCAGCATTTT.

This clonotype was seen ten or more times. This rearrangement joins TRBV10-3 to TRBJ2-7; TRBD2 matches at 12 bases. The CDR3 loop spans 14 amino acids. V lost 2 bases and J lost 6; bases outside the gene matches: 2. Germline V gene data show CDR1 as ENHRY and CDR2 as SYGVKD. CDR3: CAISEASGGAEQYF. The CDR3 DNA follows: TGTGCCATCAGTGAGGCTAGCGGGGGGGCCGAGCAGTACTTC.

This clonotype was recorded a few times. The V and J genes are TRBV14 and TRBJ2-1, with D possibly being TRBD1 (5 bases). Trimming shortened V by 3 bases and J by 10 bases, and 22 bases separated the two germline ends. Germline loops: CDR1 SGHDN, CDR2 FVKESK. The CDR3 extends over 16 amino acids. CDR3 residues: CASSQNEGAVKKEQFF. The CDR3 DNA sequence: TGTGCCAGCAGCCAGAACGAAGGGGCAGTGAAAAAAGAGCAGTTCTTC.

The sample holds many counts of this clonotype. The chain links TRBV5-1 to TRBJ2-1; no reliable D call. Germline V CDR1 and CDR2: SGHRS, YFSETQ. There are 15 residues in the CDR3. V was cut by 6 bases and J by 6 bases, with 19 bases left in between. The CDR3 DNA follows: TGCGCCAGCACTATAGCATTTGGGTCCGGCAATGAGCAGTTCTTC. Translation gives CASTIAFGSGNEQFF. The whole variable domain, remainder taken from reference TRBV5-1 and TRBJ2-1, is KAGVTQTPRYLIKTRGQQVTLSCSPISGHRSVSWYQQTPGQGLQFLFEYFSETQRNKGNFPGRFSGRQFSNSRSEMNVSTLELGDSALYLCASTIAFGSGNEQFFGPGTRLTVL.

This chain connects TRBV15 to TRBJ1-1; D is undetermined. Germline V gene sequence: CDR1 LNHNV, CDR2 YYDKDF (reference sequence). Trimming cost V 0 bases and J 0 bases, with 5 bases left between them. The CDR3 extends over 14 amino acids. The CDR3: CATSREAMNTEAFF. Written as DNA, the CDR3 is TGTGCCACCAGCAGAGAGGCAATGAACACTGAAGCTTTCTTT. The full variable domain, in which reference TRBV15 and TRBJ1-1 provide the parts outside the CDR3, is DAMVIQNPRYQVTQFGKPVTLSCSQTLNHNVMYWYQQKSSQAPKLLFHYYDKDFNNEADTPDNFQSRRPNTSFCFLDIRSPGLGDTAMYLCATSREAMNTEAFFGQGTRLTVV.

This clonotype was picked up many times. CDR3 DNA: TGTGCCAGCAGTACCCCCCCCTATGGTAGCGGCAGCTCCTACAATGAGCAGTTCTTC. Translation gives CASSTPPYGSGSSYNEQFF. The rearrangement joins TRBV6-6 to TRBJ2-1; D may be TRBD2 (6 bases). The V gene's germline CDR1 is MNHNY and CDR2 SVGAGI (reference sequence). V lost 5 bases and J 0 bases, leaving 23 bases between the germline ends. This CDR3 comprises 19 residues.

In this sample, this clonotype turned up a few times. The CDR3 DNA sequence: TGTGCCAGCAGCTTATCGGGACAGGACTACAATGAGCAGTTCTTC. Protein sequence: CASSLSGQDYNEQFF. The chain employs TRBV7-2 and TRBJ2-1, with 8 bases matching TRBD1. Germline V CDR1 and CDR2: SGHTA, FQGNSA. The CDR3 length is 15 residues. V lost 2 bases, J lost 3 bases, and 3 bases stayed unmatched.

The CDR3 nucleotides are TGTGCCAGCAGTAAGACTAGCGGGAGTATCACAGATACGCAGTATTTT. Amino acid sequence: CASSKTSGSITDTQYF. The chain recombines TRBV5-4 with TRBJ2-3, with 12 nucleotides matching TRBD2. The CDR3 runs 16 residues. Germline assignment: CDR1 SGHNT and CDR2 YYREEE (reference sequence). The ends lost 5 bases at V and 2 bases at J; junction bases unmatched: 6.

This clonotype was recorded many times. J is TRBJ2-1 and V is TRBV20-1; TRBD2 agrees at 9 bases. Per the germline V gene, CDR1 is DFQATT and CDR2 is SNEGSKA (reference sequence). The CDR3 loop spans 14 amino acids. The junction had 6 bases not matched to a gene; V was cut back by 3 bases and J by 6 bases. The CDR3 spells CSASRAGGVNEQFF. The CDR3, as DNA: TGCAGTGCTAGTAGAGCGGGAGGAGTCAATGAGCAGTTCTTC.

To note about this clonotype: This may be a read error: a much more frequent sequence differs by one nucleotide. V gene TRBV29-1 combines with J gene TRBJ1-4, with 10 bases matching TRBD1. The germline CDR1 and CDR2 sequences are SQVTM and ANQGSEA. The CDR3 runs to 12 residues. V was pared by 6 bases and J by 8 bases, with 3 bases of the junction left unmatched. CDR3 nucleotides: TGCAGCGTGGGACAGGGGCAAGAAAAACTGTTTTTT. This encodes CSVGQGQEKLFF. The full variable domain, in which reference TRBV29-1 and TRBJ1-4 provide the parts outside the CDR3, is SAVISQKPSRDICQRGTSLTIQCQVDSQVTMMFWYRQQPGQSLTLIATANQGSEATYESGFVIDKFPISRPNLTFSTLTVSNMSPEDSSIYLCSVGQGQEKLFFGSGTQLSVL.

This clonotype was detected ten times or more. V usage is TRBV5-6 and J usage is TRBJ2-7; the D gene is possibly TRBD1 (6 bases). Germline V gene data show CDR1 as SGHDT and CDR2 as YYEEEE. V was clipped by 2 bases and J by 5 bases, with 14 bases between them. The CDR3 length is 14 residues. The CDR3 DNA sequence: TGTGCCAGCAGCTTTAGGAGACAGGCCAACGAGCAGTACTTC. Translating gives CASSFRRQANEQYF.

In this sample, this clonotype turned up a few times. The gene calls are TRBV9 and TRBJ2-3; D may match TRBD1 or TRBD2 (5 bases each). V dropped 0 bases and J dropped 2 bases, with 22 bases sitting between them. CDR3 length: 19 amino acids. Germline V gene data show CDR1 as SGDLS and CDR2 as YYNGEE. In DNA form, the CDR3 reads TGTGCCAGCAGCGTAGCTCCTACAGTAAAGAGGGGATACACAGATACGCAGTATTTT. Residues: CASSVAPTVKRGYTDTQYF.

There are a few counts of this clonotype. The rearrangement links TRBV6-5 to TRBJ2-7; perhaps D is TRBD1 or TRBD2 (7 bases each). Trimming removed 4 bases at V and 4 bases at J, with 11 bases between. The CDR3 loop spans 13 amino acids. Per germline, CDR1 MNHEY and CDR2 SVGAGI. The CDR3 nucleotides are TGTGCCAGCAGTTGGCAGGGGGGGTACGAGCAGTACTTC. This gives the protein CASSWQGGYEQYF.

This clonotype has at least ten counts. CDR3 nucleotides: TGTGCCAGCAGCCTGGTGGGGGTCGAAGCTTTCTTT. Amino acid sequence: CASSLVGVEAFF. V gene TRBV7-2 combines with J gene TRBJ1-1; D might be TRBD1 (5 bases). This CDR3 comprises 12 residues. Germline lookup yields CDR1 SGHTA and CDR2 FQGNSA. V was pared by 5 bases and J by 8 bases, with 12 bases between.

This rearrangement joins TRBV6-8 to TRBJ2-1, with 8 bases fitting TRBD2. V lost 7 bases, J lost 0 bases, and 8 bases stayed unmatched. CDR1 and CDR2 (germline): MNHGY, SAAAGT. This CDR3 comprises 16 residues. CDR3 coding DNA: TGTGCCAGCAAGGGTAGCGGGGTTAGCTCCTACAATGAGCAGTTCTTC. Residues: CASKGSGVSSYNEQFF.

This clonotype came up many times. V and J are TRBV12-3 or TRBV12-4 and TRBJ1-2, with D possibly matching TRBD1 (5 bases). The CDR3 length is 15 residues. Trimming took off 6 bases at V and 4 bases at J, with 18 bases between the two ends. The CDR3 protein is CASRRTDSGLYGYTF. DNA for the CDR3: TGTGCCAGCAGGCGCACCGACAGCGGTCTCTATGGCTACACCTTC.

Only a few counts were recorded for this clonotype. The chain recombines TRBV5-1 with TRBJ2-1; TRBD1 agrees at 10 bases. V shed 4 bases, J shed 14 bases, and the junction held 9 bases outside the gene matches. The V gene's germline CDR1 is SGHRS and CDR2 YFSETQ. The CDR3 extends over 13 amino acids. This CDR3 reads CASSPGTGDRKFF. The CDR3 DNA reads TGCGCCAGCAGCCCCGGGACAGGGGACAGAAAGTTCTTC.

The chain recombines TRBV14 with TRBJ2-1, with D hard to call. Germline loops: CDR1 SGHDN, CDR2 FVKESK. Deletions cut 8 bases from V and 4 bases from J, with 6 bases between. This CDR3 is built from 11 residues. The CDR3 DNA reads as TGTGCCAGCCGGTTATACAATGAGCAGTTCTTC. This encodes CASRLYNEQFF.

This clonotype appeared many times. This chain connects TRBV12-3 or TRBV12-4 to TRBJ1-3; D ambiguous. The CDR3 is 16 amino acids. The V end lost 6 bases, the J end lost 0 bases, and 15 bases lay between the germline ends. CDR3 residues: CASSNSGTSSGNTIYF. CDR3 sequence (DNA): TGTGCCAGCAGCAACAGTGGAACCTCCTCTGGAAACACCATATATTTT.

In this sample, this clonotype turned up many times. The chain joins TRBV14 to TRBJ2-3; 11 bases agree with TRBD2. CDR3 length: 17 residues. V dropped 0 bases and J dropped 6; count of bases not matched to a gene: 8. CDR1 SGHDN and CDR2 FVKESK come from the germline V gene. CDR3 bases: TGTGCCAGCAGCCAAGATCTTAGCGGGAGGGTCGCGGATACGCAGTATTTT. Translating gives CASSQDLSGRVADTQYF.